Sequencing of this TCR beta chain was carried out in a study of vaccination and CD4 T cells after COVID-19. Study in general: Eight or nine convalescent patients had mild and one had severe PCR-confirmed SARS-CoV-2 disease. Cellular stimulation was performed using overlapping spike peptides derived from SARS-CoV-2, HCoV-NL63, HCoV-OC43 and HCoV-229E. A CEFX pool, an HIV-1 Nef pool, or no peptide went to control cultures.

Sequencing of DNA taken from cultured CD4+ T cells relied on the Oncomine TCR Beta short-read assay. In this case, cultured CD4+ T cells provided the extracted genomic DNA. MiXCR, applied by TCRdb to the PCR reads, yields one record per CDR3 protein. The profile shows some 19,000 distinct CDR3 sequences, approximately 37% of them singletons. With 8 bases removed from V and 1 base from J, the gap between germline ends came to 9 bases. The CDR3 contains 14 residues. The germline V gene has CDR1 MNHEY and CDR2 SVGEGT. Treatment specified: approximately 11-day PBMC culture with coronavirus spike peptide pools or control peptides (ViraFEST assay). This clonotype has a handful of counts. Its antigen is unknown.

The sample was cultured CD4+ T cells from blood. The rearrangement uses TRBV6-2 or TRBV6-3 and TRBJ1-6, with D tentatively TRBD1 (6 bases). This receptor was identified in a human donor with COVID-19. CDR3 sequence reads: CASFGQSYNSPLHF. DNA of the CDR3: TGTGCCAGCTTTGGACAGTCCTATAATTCACCCCTCCACTTT.